This TCR beta chain was profiled in a study of blood T cell repertoires in COVID-19. The authors' processing: Estimates of nucleated cell counts were drawn from the amplification of reference gene primers. Data came from immunoSEQ multiplex PCR; TCRdb stores just in-frame clones and leaves some out. The V and J calls and clone size come from that table; D and trimming were worked out from the DNA. The sample shows 150,000 to 200,000 clones, around 85% of them seen only once. This CDR3 comprises 18 residues. V gave up 0 bases and J gave up 3 bases, with 18 bases separating them. Germline V gene sequence: CDR1 SGDLS, CDR2 YYNGEE.

The V call is TRBV9, the J call TRBJ1-4; D uncertain. This clonotype originated in a man aged 55 to 69 with active or convalescent COVID-19. The sample comprised peripheral blood. CDR3 in amino acids: CASSVASGGGEANEKLFF. CDR3 sequence (DNA): TGTGCCAGCAGCGTAGCTTCGGGAGGTGGGGAAGCTAATGAAAAACTGTTTTTT.